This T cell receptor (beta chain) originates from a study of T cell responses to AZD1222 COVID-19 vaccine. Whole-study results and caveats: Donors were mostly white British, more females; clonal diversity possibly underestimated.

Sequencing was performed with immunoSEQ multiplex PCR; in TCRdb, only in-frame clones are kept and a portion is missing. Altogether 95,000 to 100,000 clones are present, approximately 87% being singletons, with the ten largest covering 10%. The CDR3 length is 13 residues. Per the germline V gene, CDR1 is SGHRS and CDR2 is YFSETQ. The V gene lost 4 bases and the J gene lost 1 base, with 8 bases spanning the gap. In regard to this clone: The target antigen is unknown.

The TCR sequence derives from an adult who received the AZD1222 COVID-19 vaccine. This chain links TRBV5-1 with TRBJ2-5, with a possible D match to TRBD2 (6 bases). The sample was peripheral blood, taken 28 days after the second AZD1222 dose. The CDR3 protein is CASSRDSQETQYF. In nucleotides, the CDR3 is TGCGCCAGCAGCCGGGACTCCCAAGAGACCCAGTACTTC. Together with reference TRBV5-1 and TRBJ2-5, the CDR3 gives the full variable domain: KAGVTQTPRYLIKTRGQQVTLSCSPISGHRSVSWYQQTPGQGLQFLFEYFSETQRNKGNFPGRFSGRQFSNSRSEMNVSTLELGDSALYLCASSRDSQETQYFGPGTRLLVL.